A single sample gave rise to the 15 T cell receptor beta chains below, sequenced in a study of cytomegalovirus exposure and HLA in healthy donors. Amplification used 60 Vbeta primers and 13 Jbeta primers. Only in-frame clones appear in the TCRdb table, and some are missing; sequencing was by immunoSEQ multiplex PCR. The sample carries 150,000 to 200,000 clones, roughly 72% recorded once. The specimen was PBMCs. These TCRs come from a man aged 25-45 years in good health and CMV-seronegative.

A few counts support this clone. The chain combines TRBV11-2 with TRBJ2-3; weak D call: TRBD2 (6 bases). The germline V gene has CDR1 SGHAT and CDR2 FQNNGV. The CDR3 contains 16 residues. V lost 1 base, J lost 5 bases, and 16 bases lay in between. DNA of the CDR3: TGTGCCAGCAGCTTAGGGCGGGGAGCCTCACTAGATACGCAGTATTTT. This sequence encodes CASSLGRGASLDTQYF.

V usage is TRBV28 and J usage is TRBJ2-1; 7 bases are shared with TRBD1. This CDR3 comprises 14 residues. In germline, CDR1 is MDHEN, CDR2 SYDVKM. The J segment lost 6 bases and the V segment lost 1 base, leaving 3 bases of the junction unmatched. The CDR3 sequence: CASSLSGQSNEQFF. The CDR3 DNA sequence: TGTGCCAGCAGTTTATCGGGACAGAGCAATGAGCAGTTCTTC. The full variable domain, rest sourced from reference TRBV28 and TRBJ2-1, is DVKVTQSSRYLVKRTGEKVFLECVQDMDHENMFWYRQDPGLGLRLIYFSYDVKMKEKGDIPEGYSVSREKKERFSLILESASTNQTSMYLCASSLSGQSNEQFFGPGTRLTVL.

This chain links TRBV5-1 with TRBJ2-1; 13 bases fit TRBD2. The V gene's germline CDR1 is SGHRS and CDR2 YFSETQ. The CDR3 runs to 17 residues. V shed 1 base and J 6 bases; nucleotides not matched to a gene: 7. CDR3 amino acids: CASSLISGLAGVNEQFF. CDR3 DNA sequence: TGCGCCAGCAGCTTGATTTCCGGACTAGCGGGAGTCAATGAGCAGTTCTTC.

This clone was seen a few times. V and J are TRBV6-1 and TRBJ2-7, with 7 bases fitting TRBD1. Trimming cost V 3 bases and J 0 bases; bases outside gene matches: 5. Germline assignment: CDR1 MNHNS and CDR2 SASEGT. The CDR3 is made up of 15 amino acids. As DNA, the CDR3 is TGTGCCAGCAGTGACATAACAGGGGCCTCCTACGAGCAGTACTTC. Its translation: CASSDITGASYEQYF.

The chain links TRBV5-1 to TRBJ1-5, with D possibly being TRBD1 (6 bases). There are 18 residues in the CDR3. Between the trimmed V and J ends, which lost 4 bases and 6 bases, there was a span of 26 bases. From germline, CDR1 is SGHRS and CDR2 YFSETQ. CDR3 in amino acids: CASSPLGEQGIGIQPQHF. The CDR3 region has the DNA TGCGCCAGCAGCCCCCTTGGGGAACAGGGTATTGGTATTCAGCCCCAGCATTTT.

CDR3 amino acids: CASSLDGSSYNSPLHF. CDR3 DNA sequence: TGTGCCAGCAGTTTGGACGGGAGCTCCTATAATTCACCCCTCCACTTT. The chain employs TRBV28 and TRBJ1-6; D is undetermined. This CDR3 has 16 amino acids. The germline V gene encodes CDR1 MDHEN and CDR2 SYDVKM. Trimming stripped 3 bases from V and 0 bases from J, with 9 bases between.

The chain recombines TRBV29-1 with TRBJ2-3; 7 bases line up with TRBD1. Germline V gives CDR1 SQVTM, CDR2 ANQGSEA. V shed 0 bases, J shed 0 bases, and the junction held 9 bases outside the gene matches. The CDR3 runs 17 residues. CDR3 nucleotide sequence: TGCAGCGTTGAAGACTACAGGGGATTCGGTAGCACAGATACGCAGTATTTT. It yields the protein CSVEDYRGFGSTDTQYF.

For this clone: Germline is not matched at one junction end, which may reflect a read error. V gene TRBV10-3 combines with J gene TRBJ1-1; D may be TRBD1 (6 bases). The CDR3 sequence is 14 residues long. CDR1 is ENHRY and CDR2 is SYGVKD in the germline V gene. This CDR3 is CATSRQEMNTEAFF. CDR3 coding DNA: TGTGCCACCAGTCGACAGGAGATGAACACTGAAGCTTTCTTT.

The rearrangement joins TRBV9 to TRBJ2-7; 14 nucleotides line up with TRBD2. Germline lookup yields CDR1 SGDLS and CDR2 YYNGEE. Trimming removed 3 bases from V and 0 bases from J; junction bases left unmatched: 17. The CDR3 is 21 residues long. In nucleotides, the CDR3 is TGTGCCAGCAGCGCCGAGGGGGGAACCGGGACTAGCGGGGGCATCTCCTACGAGCAGTACTTC. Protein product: CASSAEGGTGTSGGISYEQYF.

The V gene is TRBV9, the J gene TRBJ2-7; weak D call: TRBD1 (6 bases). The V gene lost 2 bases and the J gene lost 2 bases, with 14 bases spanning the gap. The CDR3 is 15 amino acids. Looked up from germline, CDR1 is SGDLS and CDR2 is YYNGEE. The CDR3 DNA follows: TGTGCCAGCAGCGTGGGGGCGACTCCCGCCTACGAGCAGTACTTC. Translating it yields CASSVGATPAYEQYF.

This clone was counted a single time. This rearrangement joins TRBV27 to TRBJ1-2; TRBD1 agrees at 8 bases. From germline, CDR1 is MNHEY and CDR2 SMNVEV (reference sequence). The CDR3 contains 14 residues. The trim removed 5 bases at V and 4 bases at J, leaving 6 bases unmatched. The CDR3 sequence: CASSPRTGSYGYTF. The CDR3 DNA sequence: TGTGCCAGCAGTCCTAGGACAGGGAGCTATGGCTACACCTTC.

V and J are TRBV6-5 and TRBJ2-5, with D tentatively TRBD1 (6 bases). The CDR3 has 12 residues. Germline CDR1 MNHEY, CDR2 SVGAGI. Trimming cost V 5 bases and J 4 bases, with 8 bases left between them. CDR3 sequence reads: CASSTRGETQYF. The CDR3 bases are TGTGCCAGCAGTACCAGGGGAGAGACCCAGTACTTC.

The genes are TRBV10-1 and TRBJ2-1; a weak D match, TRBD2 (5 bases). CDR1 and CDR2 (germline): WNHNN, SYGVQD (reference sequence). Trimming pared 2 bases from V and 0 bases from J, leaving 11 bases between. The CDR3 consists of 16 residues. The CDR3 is CASSETDSSSYNEQFF. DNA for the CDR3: TGCGCCAGCAGTGAGACGGACTCGAGCTCCTACAATGAGCAGTTCTTC.

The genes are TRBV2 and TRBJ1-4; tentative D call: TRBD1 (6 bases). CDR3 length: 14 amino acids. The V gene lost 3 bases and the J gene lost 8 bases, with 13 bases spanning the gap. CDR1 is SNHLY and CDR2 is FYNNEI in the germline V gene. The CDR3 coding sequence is TGTGCCAGCAGTGAGTCCAGGGGTTACGAAAAACTGTTTTTT. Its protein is CASSESRGYEKLFF.

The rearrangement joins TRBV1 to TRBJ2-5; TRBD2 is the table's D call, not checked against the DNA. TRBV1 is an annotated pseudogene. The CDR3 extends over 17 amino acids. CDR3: CTSILKEREVYQETQYF. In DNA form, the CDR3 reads TGCACCAGCATACTGAAGGAGCGGGAAGTTTACCAAGAGACCCAGTACTTC.